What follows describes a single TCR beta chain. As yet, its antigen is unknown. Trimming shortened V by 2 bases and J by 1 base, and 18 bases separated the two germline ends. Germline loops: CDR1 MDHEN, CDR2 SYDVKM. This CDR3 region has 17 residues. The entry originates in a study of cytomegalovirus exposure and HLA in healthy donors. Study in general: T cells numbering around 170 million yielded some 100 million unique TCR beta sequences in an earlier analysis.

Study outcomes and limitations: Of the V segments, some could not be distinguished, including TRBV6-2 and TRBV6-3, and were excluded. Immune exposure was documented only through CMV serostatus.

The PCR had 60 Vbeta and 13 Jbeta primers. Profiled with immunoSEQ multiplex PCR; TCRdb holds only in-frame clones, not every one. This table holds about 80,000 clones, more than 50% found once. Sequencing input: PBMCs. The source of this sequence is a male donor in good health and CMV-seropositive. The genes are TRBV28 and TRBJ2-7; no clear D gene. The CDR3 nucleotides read TGTGCCAGCAGTTTAAATCCCCCGGAACAGATTTCCTACGAGCAGTACTTC. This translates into CASSLNPPEQISYEQYF.